Below are 18 T cell receptor beta chains sequenced from a single sample in a study of CD8+CD57+ T cells in acquired aplastic anemia. TCR beta VDJ and CDR3 profiles were obtained from a genomic DNA template. TCRdb reprocessed the reads with MiXCR, giving one entry per CDR3 protein. The sample shows 400,000 to 500,000 distinct CDR3 sequences, about 70% of them seen only once. Sequencing was performed on sorted CD4+, CD8+, or CD8+CD57+ T cells (not recorded which) from PBMCs. These receptors all stem from a human donor in good health, serving as a control.

Worth noting for this clonotype: A read error may produce the germline difference seen at one junction end. The chain carries TRBV9 and TRBJ1-6; D remains unclear. CDR3 length: 14 amino acids. Germline loops: CDR1 SGDLS, CDR2 YYNGEE. CDR3 nucleotides: TGTGCCAGCAGCTTGCCTCAGTCGCGCTATGGCTACAACTTT. Translating it yields CASSLPQSRYGYNF.

Regarding this clonotype: The junction differs from germline at one of its ends, possibly a read error. This rearrangement joins TRBV7-2 to TRBJ1-5; D gene uncertain. Germline V gene data show CDR1 as SGHTA and CDR2 as FQGNSA. The CDR3 runs to 13 residues. The DNA for the CDR3 is TGTGCCAGCAGCCAACCGGGATATCAGCCCAAGCATTTT. This sequence encodes CASSQPGYQPKHF.

Notes on this clonotype: One end of the junction is discordant with germline, which a read error may explain. J is TRBJ1-3 and V is TRBV10-3; D may be TRBD1 (5 bases). Germline V gene sequence: CDR1 ENHRY, CDR2 SYGVKD. The CDR3 covers 12 residues. The CDR3 region is CAIKGRTSGANF. CDR3 nucleotides: TGTGCCATCAAAGGAAGGACTAGCGGGGCTAATTTT.

V and J are TRBV24-1 and TRBJ1-2; tentative D call: TRBD1 (5 bases). Germline V CDR1 and CDR2: KGHDR, SFDVKD. Trimming cost V 7 bases and J 0 bases, with 8 bases left between them. The CDR3 sequence is 13 residues long. CDR3 in amino acids: CATSTGPNYGYTF. In DNA, the CDR3 is TGTGCCACCAGCACAGGACCTAACTATGGCTACACCTTC.

On this clonotype itself: The CDR3 carries no conserved terminal phenylalanine or tryptophan, so it likely arises from a read error. The DNA is omitted, as the CDR3 cannot be located on it reliably, and the CDR3 follows TCRdb's listing. The chain carries TRBV2 and TRBJ1-5. CDR1 SNHLY and CDR2 FYNNEI come from the germline V gene. The CDR3 is 12 amino acids in total, end residues counted. The CDR3 is CASSSDEKQQYV.

As for this clonotype: A read error is likely, as this CDR3 ends without the conserved phenylalanine or tryptophan. The V gene is TRBV20-1, the J gene TRBJ2-7, with a weak D call TRBD1 (5 bases). Germline CDR1 and CDR2: DFQATT and SNEGSKA (reference sequence). V lost 3 bases and J 7 bases, leaving 16 bases between the germline ends. This CDR3 is 13 amino acids long. CDR3 DNA sequence: TGCAGTGCTAGGTCTCAGGGCCTACGGGAGCAGTACTCC. Translation gives CSARSQGLREQYS.

To note about this clonotype: This CDR3 is missing its conserved last phenylalanine or tryptophan, likely due to a read error. The DNA is omitted, as the CDR3 cannot be located on it reliably, and the CDR3 follows TCRdb's listing. This rearrangement joins TRBV15 to TRBJ1-5. Per germline, CDR1 LNHNV and CDR2 YYDKDF (reference sequence). The CDR3 has 14 amino acids, counting both end residues. CDR3 residues: CATSTARSDQHEHL.

The chain uses TRBV9 and TRBJ1-3; 7 nucleotides match TRBD1. This CDR3 comprises 16 residues. Germline CDR1 is SGDLS and CDR2 is YYNGEE. With V trimmed by 4 bases and J by 3 bases, 10 bases remained unmatched. The CDR3 DNA reads as TGTGCCAGCAGCAGCCTAGGACAGGAGGTTGGAAACACCATATATTTT. Translation gives CASSSLGQEVGNTIYF.

V and J are TRBV20-1 and TRBJ2-1, with 11 nucleotides matching TRBD2. This CDR3 has 16 amino acids. Unmatched junction bases numbered 11, after V lost 4 bases and J lost 6 bases. Looked up from germline, CDR1 is DFQATT and CDR2 is SNEGSKA (reference sequence). CDR3 sequence (DNA): TGCAGTGCTACCCGTATAGCGGGAGGGCCATCCAATGAGCAGTTCTTC. Protein: CSATRIAGGPSNEQFF.

The rearrangement uses TRBV7-9 and TRBJ2-7; D gene ambiguous. This CDR3 contains 14 residues. The germline V and J ends were trimmed by 5 bases and 2 bases, with 13 bases remaining between them. In germline, CDR1 is SEHNR, CDR2 FQNEAQ (reference sequence). CDR3 loop: CASSQAVSTYEQYF. DNA for the CDR3: TGTGCCAGCAGCCAAGCAGTCAGCACCTACGAGCAGTACTTC.

This chain uses TRBV20-1 with TRBJ2-2; D not certain. CDR3 length: 11 residues. Trimming took 4 bases from V and 8 from J, leaving 8 bases between them. Germline CDR1 is DFQATT and CDR2 is SNEGSKA (reference sequence). This CDR3 is CSAKGTGELFF. The CDR3 DNA is TGCAGTGCTAAGGGTACTGGGGAGCTGTTTTTT.

CDR3 residues: CASSPAGSSPEQYF. CDR3 nucleotides: TGCGCCAGCAGCCCGGCCGGAAGCTCACCCGAGCAGTACTTC. The V call is TRBV5-1, the J call TRBJ2-7; D not resolved. The length of the CDR3 is 14 residues. V lost 4 bases, J lost 6 bases, and 17 bases lay in between. In germline, CDR1 is SGHRS, CDR2 YFSETQ.

This clonotype was seen a handful of times. The V call is TRBV7-2, the J call TRBJ2-5, with 10 bases identical to TRBD1. The CDR3 totals 14 residues. The germline gives CDR1 SGHTA, CDR2 FQGNSA. The junction had 5 bases not matched to a gene; V was cut back by 5 bases and J by 5 bases. The CDR3 nucleotides read TGTGCCAGCAGCACGGGACAGGGGTACGAGACCCAGTACTTC. Translating gives CASSTGQGYETQYF.

This clonotype occurred a few times. The chain combines TRBV6-5 with TRBJ1-1; TRBD1 matches at 9 bases. Germline V gives CDR1 MNHEY, CDR2 SVGAGI. V lost 6 bases to trimming and J lost 3 bases; unmatched junction nucleotides: 8. This CDR3 is built from 15 residues. DNA of the CDR3: TGTGCCAGCAGCCCCGCCGGGACAGGGCACACTGAAGCTTTCTTT. Its translation: CASSPAGTGHTEAFF.

With respect to this clonotype: An end of the junction does not agree with germline; a read error may underlie this. The gene calls are TRBV5-1 and TRBJ1-2; TRBD1 is a possible D gene (5 bases). CDR1 and CDR2 (germline): SGHRS, YFSETQ. CDR3 length: 14 amino acids. CDR3 residues: CASSVRGEGDGYTF. The CDR3, as DNA: TGTGCCAGCAGCGTAAGAGGGGAAGGTGATGGCTACACCTTC.

Comment on this clonotype: The junction differs from germline at one of its ends, possibly a read error. The rearrangement links TRBV7-2 to TRBJ1-5, with a tentative D call TRBD1 (5 bases). The V gene's germline CDR1 is SGHTA and CDR2 FQGNSA. This CDR3 region has 14 residues. This CDR3 is CASSLGPGNQPEHF. The DNA of the CDR3 is TGTGCCAGCAGCCTGGGGCCGGGGAATCAGCCCGAGCATTTT.

For this clonotype: Sequence at one end of the junction differs from germline and may be a read error. The chain employs TRBV9 and TRBJ2-7; 10 bases fit TRBD1. Germline V gene data show CDR1 as SGDLS and CDR2 as YYNGEE. The CDR3 runs 13 residues. The CDR3 coding sequence is TGTGCCAGCAGCAAAGGGACAGGGGCCGAGCAGTGCTTC. Its protein product is CASSKGTGAEQCF.

CDR3 sequence: CATSDLTGITGHINQPQHF. CDR3 bases: TGTGCCACCAGTGACCTTACGGGGATCACGGGACACATCAATCAGCCCCAGCATTTT. V gene TRBV24-1 combines with J gene TRBJ1-5; D is perhaps TRBD1 (6 bases). This CDR3 spans 19 amino acids. The V and J ends lost 4 bases and 3 bases respectively, with 24 bases between them. The germline gives CDR1 KGHDR, CDR2 SFDVKD.